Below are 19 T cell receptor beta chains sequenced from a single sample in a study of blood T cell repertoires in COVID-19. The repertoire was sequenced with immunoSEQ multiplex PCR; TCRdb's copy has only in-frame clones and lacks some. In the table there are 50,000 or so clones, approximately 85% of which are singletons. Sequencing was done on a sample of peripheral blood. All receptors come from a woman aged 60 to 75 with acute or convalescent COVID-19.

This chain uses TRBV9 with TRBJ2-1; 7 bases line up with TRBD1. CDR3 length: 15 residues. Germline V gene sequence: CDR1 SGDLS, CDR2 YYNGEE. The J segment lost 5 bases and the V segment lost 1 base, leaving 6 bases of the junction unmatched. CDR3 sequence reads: CASSVQGVVNNEQFF. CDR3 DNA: TGTGCCAGCAGCGTACAGGGGGTAGTGAACAATGAGCAGTTCTTC.

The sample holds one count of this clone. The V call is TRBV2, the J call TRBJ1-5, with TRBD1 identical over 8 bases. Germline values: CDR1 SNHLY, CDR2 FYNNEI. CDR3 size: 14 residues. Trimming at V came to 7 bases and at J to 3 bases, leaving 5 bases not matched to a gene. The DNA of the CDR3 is TGTGCCAGCAACGGACAGGGACTCAATCAGCCCCAGCATTTT. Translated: CASNGQGLNQPQHF. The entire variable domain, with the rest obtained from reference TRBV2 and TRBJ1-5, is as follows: EPEVTQTPSHQVTQMGQEVILRCVPISNHLYFYWYRQILGQKVEFLVSFYNNEISEKSEIFDDQFSVERPDGSNFTLKIRSTKLEDSAMYFCASNGQGLNQPQHFGDGTRLSIL.

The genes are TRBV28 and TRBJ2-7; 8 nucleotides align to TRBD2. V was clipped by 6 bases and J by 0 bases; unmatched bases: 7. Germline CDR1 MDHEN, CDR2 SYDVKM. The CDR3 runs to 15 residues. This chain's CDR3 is CASRNSGASSYEQYF. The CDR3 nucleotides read TGTGCCAGCAGAAATAGCGGGGCCTCCTCCTACGAGCAGTACTTC.

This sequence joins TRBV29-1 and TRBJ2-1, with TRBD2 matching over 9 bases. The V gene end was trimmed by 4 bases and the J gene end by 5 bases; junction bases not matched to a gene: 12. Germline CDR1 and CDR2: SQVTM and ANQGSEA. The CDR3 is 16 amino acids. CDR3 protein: CSVAVAGVSRNNEQFF. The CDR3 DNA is TGCAGCGTTGCTGTAGCGGGGGTCTCCCGAAACAATGAGCAGTTCTTC.

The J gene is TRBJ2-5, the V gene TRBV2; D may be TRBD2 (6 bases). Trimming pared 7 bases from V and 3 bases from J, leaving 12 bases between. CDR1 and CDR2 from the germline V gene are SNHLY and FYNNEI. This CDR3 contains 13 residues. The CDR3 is CASMAGREETQYF. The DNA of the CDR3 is TGTGCCAGCATGGCGGGACGGGAAGAGACCCAGTACTTC.

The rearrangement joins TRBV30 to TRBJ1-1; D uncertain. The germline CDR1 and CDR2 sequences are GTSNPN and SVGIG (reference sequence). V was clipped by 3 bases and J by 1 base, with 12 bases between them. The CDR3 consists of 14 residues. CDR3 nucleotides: TGTGCCTGGAGGGGAGACCGATGGAACACTGAAGCTTTCTTT. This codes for CAWRGDRWNTEAFF.

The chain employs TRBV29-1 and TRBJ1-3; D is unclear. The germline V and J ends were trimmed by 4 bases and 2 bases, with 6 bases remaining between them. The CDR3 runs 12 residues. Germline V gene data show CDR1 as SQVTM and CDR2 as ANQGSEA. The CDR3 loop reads CSVGGAGNTIYF. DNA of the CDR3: TGCAGCGTTGGCGGGGCTGGAAACACCATATATTTT.

The DNA of the CDR3 is TGTGCCAGCAGGCCAGGGGGCTGGGCCTACGAGCAGTACTTC. Protein sequence: CASRPGGWAYEQYF. J is TRBJ2-7 and V is TRBV28; 8 bases align to TRBD1. The germline V gene has CDR1 MDHEN and CDR2 SYDVKM. CDR3 length equals 14 residues. V trimming: 6 bases; J trimming: 2 bases; junction bases outside the gene matches: 6.

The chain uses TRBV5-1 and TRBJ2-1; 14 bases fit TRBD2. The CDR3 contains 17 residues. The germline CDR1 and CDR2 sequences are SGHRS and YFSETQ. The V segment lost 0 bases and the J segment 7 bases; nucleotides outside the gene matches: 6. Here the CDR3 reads CASSLGLAGGPWNEQFF. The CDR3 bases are TGCGCCAGCAGCTTGGGACTAGCGGGAGGGCCTTGGAATGAGCAGTTCTTC. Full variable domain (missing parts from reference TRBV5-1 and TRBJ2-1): KAGVTQTPRYLIKTRGQQVTLSCSPISGHRSVSWYQQTPGQGLQFLFEYFSETQRNKGNFPGRFSGRQFSNSRSEMNVSTLELGDSALYLCASSLGLAGGPWNEQFFGPGTRLTVL.

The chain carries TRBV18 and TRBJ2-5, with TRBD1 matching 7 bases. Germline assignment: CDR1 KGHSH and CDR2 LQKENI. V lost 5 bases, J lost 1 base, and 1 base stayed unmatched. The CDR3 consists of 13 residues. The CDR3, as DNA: TGTGCCAGCTCAGGGACAGCCCAAGAGACCCAGTACTTC. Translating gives CASSGTAQETQYF.

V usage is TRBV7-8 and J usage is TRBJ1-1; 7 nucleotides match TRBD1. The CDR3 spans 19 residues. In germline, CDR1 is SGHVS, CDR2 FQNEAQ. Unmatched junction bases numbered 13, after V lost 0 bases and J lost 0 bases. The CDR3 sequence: CASSLAFMSTGTVNTEAFF. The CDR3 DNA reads TGTGCCAGCAGCTTAGCGTTCATGTCCACCGGGACAGTGAACACTGAAGCTTTCTTT.

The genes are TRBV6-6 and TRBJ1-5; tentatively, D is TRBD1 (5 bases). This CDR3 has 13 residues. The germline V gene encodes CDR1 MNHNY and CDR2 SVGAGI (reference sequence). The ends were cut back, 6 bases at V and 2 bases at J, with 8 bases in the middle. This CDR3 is CASRGLGNQPQHF. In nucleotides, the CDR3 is TGTGCCAGCAGGGGACTGGGCAATCAGCCCCAGCATTTT.

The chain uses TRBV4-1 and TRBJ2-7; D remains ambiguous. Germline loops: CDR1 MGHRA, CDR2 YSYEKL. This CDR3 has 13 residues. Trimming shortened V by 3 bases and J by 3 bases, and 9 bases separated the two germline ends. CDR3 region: CASSQTTNYEQYF. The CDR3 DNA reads TGCGCCAGCAGCCAGACAACAAACTACGAGCAGTACTTC.

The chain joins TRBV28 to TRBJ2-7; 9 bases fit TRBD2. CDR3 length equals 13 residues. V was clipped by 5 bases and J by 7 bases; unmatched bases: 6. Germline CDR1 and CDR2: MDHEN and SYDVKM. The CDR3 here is CASSAGGLWEQYF. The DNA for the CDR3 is TGTGCCAGCAGTGCGGGAGGGCTGTGGGAGCAGTACTTC. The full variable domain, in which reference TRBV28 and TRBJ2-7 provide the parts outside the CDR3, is DVKVTQSSRYLVKRTGEKVFLECVQDMDHENMFWYRQDPGLGLRLIYFSYDVKMKEKGDIPEGYSVSREKKERFSLILESASTNQTSMYLCASSAGGLWEQYFGPGTRLTVT.

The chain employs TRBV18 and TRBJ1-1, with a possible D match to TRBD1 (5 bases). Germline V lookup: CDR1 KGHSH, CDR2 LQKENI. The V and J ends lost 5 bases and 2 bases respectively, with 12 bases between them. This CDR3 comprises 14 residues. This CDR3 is CASSSGAVNTEAFF. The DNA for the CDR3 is TGTGCCAGCTCAAGCGGGGCGGTTAACACTGAAGCTTTCTTT. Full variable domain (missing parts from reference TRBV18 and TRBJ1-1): NAGVMQNPRHLVRRRGQEARLRCSPMKGHSHVYWYRQLPEEGLKFMVYLQKENIIDESGMPKERFSAEFPKEGPSILRIQQVVRGDSAAYFCASSSGAVNTEAFFGQGTRLTVV.

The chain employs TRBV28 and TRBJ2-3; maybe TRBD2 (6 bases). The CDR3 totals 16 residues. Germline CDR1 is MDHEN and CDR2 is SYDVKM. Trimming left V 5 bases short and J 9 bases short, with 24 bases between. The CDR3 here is CASSLGLGTLQKTQYF. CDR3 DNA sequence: TGTGCCAGCAGTCTCGGCCTCGGGACTTTACAAAAGACGCAGTATTTT.

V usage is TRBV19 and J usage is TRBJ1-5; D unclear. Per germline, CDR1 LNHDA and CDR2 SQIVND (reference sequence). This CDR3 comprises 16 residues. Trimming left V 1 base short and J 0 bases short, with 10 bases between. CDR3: CASSIGNRVSNQPQHF. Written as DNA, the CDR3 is TGTGCCAGTAGTATAGGGAACAGAGTTAGCAATCAGCCCCAGCATTTT.

In DNA form, the CDR3 reads TGTGCCAGTAGTATAGAAAGGGGGCGTCAGCCCCAGCATTTT. Translating it yields CASSIERGRQPQHF. This sequence joins TRBV19 and TRBJ1-5, with 7 bases matching TRBD1. Trimming at V came to 0 bases and at J to 6 bases, leaving 2 bases not matched to a gene. Germline CDR1 is LNHDA and CDR2 is SQIVND (reference sequence). The CDR3 is 14 amino acids.

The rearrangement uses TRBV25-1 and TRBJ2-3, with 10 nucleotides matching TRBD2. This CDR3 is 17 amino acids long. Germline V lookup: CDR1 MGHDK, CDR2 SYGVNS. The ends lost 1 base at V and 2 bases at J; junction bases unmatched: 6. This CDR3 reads CASSELLAGIYTDTQYF. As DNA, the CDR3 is TGTGCCAGCAGTGAATTACTAGCGGGGATATACACAGATACGCAGTATTTT. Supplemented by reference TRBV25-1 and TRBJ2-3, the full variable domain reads EADIYQTPRYLVIGTGKKITLECSQTMGHDKMYWYQQDPGMELHLIHYSYGVNSTEKGDLSSESTVSRIRTEHFPLTLESARPSHTSQYLCASSELLAGIYTDTQYFGPGTRLTVL.